One sample yielded the 17 T cell receptor beta chains listed below, sequenced in a study of CD8 T cells in ankylosing spondylitis. TCRdb itself ran the 5' RACE reads through MiXCR, one entry per CDR3 protein. Altogether 250,000 to 400,000 distinct CDR3 sequences are present, 11% being singletons, with the ten largest covering roughly a tenth. Sequencing was performed on blood, either unsorted or a sorted T cell fraction (not recorded which). These receptors were collected from a female donor with ankylosing spondylitis or in good health (not recorded which).

This clonotype was seen repeatedly, ten times or more. In nucleotides, the CDR3 is TGTGCTAGTGGTTTGCGTCAGGGGAACACCGGGGAGCTGTTTTTT. Its protein is CASGLRQGNTGELFF. The V gene is TRBV12-5, the J gene TRBJ2-2, with a tentative D call TRBD1 (5 bases). The CDR3 extends over 15 amino acids. Looked up from germline, CDR1 is LGHNT and CDR2 is FRNRAP. V lost 2 bases and J 1 base, leaving 8 bases between the germline ends.

About this clonotype itself: A read error may be the cause here, since a much bigger clone is one base away. This chain uses TRBV19 with TRBJ2-7, with D perhaps matching TRBD1 or TRBD2 (5 bases each). This CDR3 comprises 14 residues. Germline V gene sequence: CDR1 LNHDA, CDR2 SQIVND (reference sequence). CDR3 loop: CVSSMRDGSYEQYF. As DNA, the CDR3 is TGTGTCAGTAGTATGAGGGACGGTTCCTACGAGCAGTACTTC.

In its sample, this clonotype was seen a few times. The genes are TRBV5-6 and TRBJ2-3, with TRBD2 identical over 7 bases. Looked up from germline, CDR1 is SGHDT and CDR2 is YYEEEE. This CDR3 has 15 residues. With V trimmed by 4 bases and J by 9 bases, 14 bases remained unmatched. The CDR3 nucleotides are TGTGCCAGCAGCCAGGGAGGGCCCCCCAGAGAAACGCAGTATTTT. Translation gives CASSQGGPPRETQYF.

This clonotype was recorded at least ten times. The chain links TRBV7-2 to TRBJ1-5; 11 bases map to TRBD1. Germline CDR1 reads SGHTA; CDR2 reads FQGNSA. The CDR3 spans 16 residues. Trimming took 4 bases from V and 7 from J; bases not matched to a gene: 9. The CDR3 bases are TGTGCCAGCAGCTCTCGCCGGACAGGGGGCGAGCAGCCCCAGCATTTT. Protein sequence: CASSSRRTGGEQPQHF.

This clonotype was detected ten times or more. The chain employs TRBV5-1 and TRBJ2-5; no clear D. The CDR3 extends over 14 amino acids. The germline V gene has CDR1 SGHRS and CDR2 YFSETQ. The germline V and J ends were trimmed by 2 bases and 5 bases, with 13 bases remaining between them. The CDR3 sequence is CASSLNGPVETQYF. The CDR3 region has the DNA TGCGCCAGCAGCTTAAATGGACCTGTGGAGACCCAGTACTTC.

On this clonotype itself: A single base separates this from a much larger clone, so it may be a read error. V gene TRBV13 combines with J gene TRBJ1-1; D unclear. Germline CDR1 is PRHDT and CDR2 is FYEKMQ (reference sequence). This CDR3 region has 11 residues. V was pared by 5 bases and J by 5 bases, with 6 bases between. In nucleotides, the CDR3 is TGTGCCAGCAGCCGCCGGACTGAAGCTTTCTTT. Translated: CASSRRTEAFF.

This clonotype showed up many times. The chain combines TRBV29-1 with TRBJ1-6, with TRBD1 identical over 7 bases. Germline loops: CDR1 SQVTM, CDR2 ANQGSEA. There are 15 residues in the CDR3. J was trimmed by 1 base and V by 5 bases; bases with no gene match: 5. CDR3 in DNA: TGCAGCGTTCCGGGACAGACTTCCTATAATTCACCCCTCCACTTT. Amino acids: CSVPGQTSYNSPLHF.

J is TRBJ2-3 and V is TRBV30; D ambiguous. The CDR3 loop spans 15 amino acids. CDR1 is GTSNPN, CDR2 SVGIG, per germline (reference sequence). Trimming took 2 bases from V and 1 from J, leaving 13 bases between them. CDR3 nucleotides: TGTGCCTGGAGTTCGGGTGGAAGGGGCACAGATACGCAGTATTTT. This sequence encodes CAWSSGGRGTDTQYF.

A word on this clonotype: An end of the junction differs from the germline gene, which may be a read error. The rearrangement joins TRBV29-1 to TRBJ1-2, with D hard to call. Per germline, CDR1 SQVTM and CDR2 ANQGSEA. The CDR3 sequence is 12 residues long. The CDR3 sequence is CSVEDTGNGDTF. DNA for the CDR3: TGCAGCGTTGAAGATACGGGCAATGGCGACACCTTC.

In this sample, this clonotype turned up many times. This sequence joins TRBV9 and TRBJ1-4, with D perhaps matching TRBD1 (5 bases). The V gene lost 3 bases and the J gene lost 7 bases, with 16 bases spanning the gap. The CDR3 is 15 amino acids. Germline CDR1 is SGDLS and CDR2 is YYNGEE. The CDR3 bases are TGTGCCAGCAGCGCAGGGACGGCCGGCGGTGAAAAACTGTTTTTT. It codes for CASSAGTAGGEKLFF.

V is TRBV4-2 and J is TRBJ2-1; D is uncertain. CDR1 LGHNA and CDR2 YNFKEQ come from the germline V gene. The CDR3 totals 12 residues. Trimming took off 5 bases at V and 9 bases at J, with 11 bases between the two ends. The CDR3 bases are TGTGCCAGCAGCTCCCTCCCCCCTGAGCAGTTCTTC. Encoded protein: CASSSLPPEQFF.

This clonotype was seen at least ten times. The chain recombines TRBV7-2 with TRBJ1-3, with D uncertain. CDR3 length: 16 amino acids. CDR1 is SGHTA and CDR2 is FQGNSA in the germline V gene. Trimming cost V 10 bases and J 0 bases, with 19 bases left between them. DNA of the CDR3: TGTGCCATCCTTAGCGGGCGGGGATCCTCTGGAAACACCATATATTTT. This gives the protein CAILSGRGSSGNTIYF.

This chain connects TRBV29-1 to TRBJ2-4; 12 nucleotides line up with TRBD2. V shed 1 base and J 2 bases; nucleotides not matched to a gene: 9. This CDR3 spans 18 amino acids. Germline lookup yields CDR1 SQVTM and CDR2 ANQGSEA. Here the CDR3 DNA reads TGCAGCGTTGAAGGGGCTAGCGGGGGGGCCGGTACCAAAAACATTCAGTACTTC. This gives the protein CSVEGASGGAGTKNIQYF.

This clonotype was recorded at least ten times. This sequence joins TRBV6-2 or TRBV6-3 and TRBJ1-2; TRBD1 matches at 8 bases. With 6 bases clipped from V and 1 base from J, the junction kept 16 bases outside the gene matches. The germline V gene has CDR1 MNHEY and CDR2 SVGEGT. The CDR3 runs 18 residues. The CDR3 DNA sequence: TGTGCCAGCAGGCGCACAACTCCGGGACAGGAAAATAACTATGGCTACACCTTC. Its protein product is CASRRTTPGQENNYGYTF.

In its sample, this clonotype was seen many times. This rearrangement joins TRBV20-1 to TRBJ1-6; perhaps TRBD1 as D (6 bases). CDR1 and CDR2 from the germline V gene are DFQATT and SNEGSKA (reference sequence). Trimming removed 6 bases from V and 7 bases from J, with 16 bases in between. The CDR3 runs 14 residues. This CDR3 is CSAVGGQGNSPLHF. The CDR3 bases are TGCAGTGCCGTCGGGGGGCAGGGAAATTCACCCCTCCACTTT.

This clonotype was seen repeatedly, ten times or more. The chain couples TRBV20-1 to TRBJ2-7; D uncertain. Germline V CDR1 and CDR2: DFQATT, SNEGSKA (reference sequence). The CDR3 is made up of 13 amino acids. Trimming left V 4 bases short and J 0 bases short, with 10 bases between. CDR3 in DNA: TGCAGTGCTAAACCAACGGCCTCCTACGAGCAGTACTTC. It codes for CSAKPTASYEQYF.

This clonotype was recorded at least ten times. The V gene is TRBV6-1, the J gene TRBJ2-1; D possibly corresponds to TRBD2 (6 bases). Deletions cut 2 bases from V and 0 bases from J, with 14 bases between. Germline V CDR1 and CDR2: MNHNS, SASEGT. This CDR3 is built from 17 residues. CDR3 bases: TGTGCCAGCAGTGAATTTGGGGGGTTGAGCTCCTACAATGAGCAGTTCTTC. The encoded protein is CASSEFGGLSSYNEQFF.